The sequence of this T cell receptor beta chain was determined in a study of tumor-infiltrating lymphocytes in primary liver carcinoma. From roughly 20-30 mg of unsorted bulk tissue, DNA and RNA were co-extracted together. This CDR3 is built from 15 residues. Germline CDR1 and CDR2: SQVTM and ANQGSEA. The researchers produced TCR beta cDNA from around 0.5 ug total RNA with a constant-region primer. Employing slightly modified ARM-PCR, three nested multiplex PCR rounds were run, and these gave rise to the TCR beta libraries. Each of the first two PCR rounds ran approximately 11 cycles with TRBV1-TRBV30 forward and C-beta reverse primers. TCRdb reprocessed the multiplex PCR reads via MiXCR and lists one record per CDR3 protein. The sample contains approximately 80,000 distinct CDR3 sequences, roughly 69% of which appear only once. On this clonotype: One end of the junction is discordant with germline, which a read error may explain.

Sequenced material: tumor-adjacent normal liver tissue. The chain links TRBV29-1 to TRBJ2-1; 10 bases are shared with TRBD2. The sequence was collected from a man aged 40-49 years with primary liver carcinoma and hepatitis B virus infection. CDR3: CSVETTLAGDNEQLF. CDR3 DNA: TGCAGCGTTGAAACAACTCTAGCGGGAGATAATGAGCAGCTCTTC.